The table lists the clone carrying this TCR beta chain with a few counts. Antigen specificity is unknown. Trimming cost V 2 bases and J 1 base, with 11 bases left between them. Germline loops: CDR1 MNHEY, CDR2 SMNVEV (reference sequence). This CDR3 spans 15 amino acids. This entry comes from a study of T cells after yellow fever vaccination. Notes on the study in general: Boosting was followed by the reappearance of most primary-vaccination clones (roughly 95% CD4, 85% to 90% CD8). Weaker overall was a secondary response that nonetheless peaked faster, on day 5 versus 15. Abundant clonotypes (contaminants from the bulk population) could be present in FACS-sorted repertoires.

TCRdb recomputed calls from the 5' RACE reads with MiXCR, one row per CDR3 protein. The table lists some 240,000 distinct CDR3 sequences, about 5.2% of them singletons. The sample consisted of CD4+ T cells sorted from PBMCs, taken on the day of the yellow fever booster vaccination. This receptor was obtained from a man younger than 35 who received the YFV17D yellow fever vaccine. The rearrangement links TRBV27 to TRBJ2-5, with D uncertain. CDR3 sequence (DNA): TGTGCCAGCAGTTTAACCTCGGGTAGCCAAGAGACCCAGTACTTC. Translating it yields CASSLTSGSQETQYF.